One and the same sample provided the 3 T cell receptor beta chains below, sequenced in a study of T cell responses to AZD1222 COVID-19 vaccine. Measured with immunoSEQ multiplex PCR; TCRdb has only the in-frame clones, and not every one. The table includes approximately 150,000 clones, 88% detected once. The sample in question was peripheral blood, obtained on day 0 of AZD1222 vaccination. All receptors derive from an adult in good health.

The table lists this clone with a few counts. The chain is built from TRBV28 and TRBJ1-3; 7 nucleotides align to TRBD1. This CDR3 comprises 13 residues. The germline V gene has CDR1 MDHEN and CDR2 SYDVKM. The V segment lost 8 bases and the J segment 2 bases; nucleotides outside the gene matches: 3. The DNA for the CDR3 is TGTGCCAGCCGGAGGGGGCCTGGAAACACCATATATTTT. Residues: CASRRGPGNTIYF.

In DNA, the CDR3 is TGCAGCGTAGACCCACTAGCGGGAGCCTACAATGAGCAGTTCTTC. Its translation is CSVDPLAGAYNEQFF. This chain connects TRBV29-1 to TRBJ2-1, with 11 bases aligning to TRBD2. Germline CDR1 SQVTM, CDR2 ANQGSEA. The CDR3 is 15 residues long. Trimming cost V 6 bases and J 2 bases; bases outside gene matches: 6.

The chain uses TRBV2 and TRBJ2-7, with 13 bases lining up with TRBD2. The germline V gene encodes CDR1 SNHLY and CDR2 FYNNEI. The CDR3 is made up of 17 amino acids. V trimming: 5 bases; J trimming: 5 bases; junction bases outside the gene matches: 12. CDR3 coding DNA: TGTGCCAGCAGTCCGACTAGCGGGAGGATCGTCGTGAACGAGCAGTACTTC. Amino acids: CASSPTSGRIVVNEQYF. Using reference TRBV2 and TRBJ2-7 for the parts outside the CDR3, the full variable domain is EPEVTQTPSHQVTQMGQEVILRCVPISNHLYFYWYRQILGQKVEFLVSFYNNEISEKSEIFDDQFSVERPDGSNFTLKIRSTKLEDSAMYFCASSPTSGRIVVNEQYFGPGTRLTVT.